The 7 T cell receptor beta chains reported below all come from one sample, sequenced in a study of control samples from healthy donors and cancer patients. TCRdb's copy holds only in-frame clones and misses some; the assay was immunoSEQ multiplex PCR. The repertoire includes 90,000 or so clones, less than 90% of them detected once, and about 9.5% sits in the top ten. Sequenced input: PBMCs. Receptors were obtained from a woman in her 50s with colorectal cancer.

This chain connects TRBV6-2 or TRBV6-3 to TRBJ2-1; tentatively, D is TRBD2 (6 bases). This CDR3 comprises 15 residues. The ends were cut back, 1 base at V and 0 bases at J, with 7 bases in the middle. Germline V gene lookup returns CDR1 MNHEY and CDR2 SVGEGT. The chain's CDR3 is CASSYLGGSYNEQFF. The CDR3 coding sequence is TGTGCCAGCAGTTACTTGGGGGGCTCCTACAATGAGCAGTTCTTC.

The V gene is TRBV2, the J gene TRBJ1-2; 7 bases are shared with TRBD1. Losses at the gene ends were 6 bases for V and 2 bases for J; bases not matched to a gene: 9. The length of the CDR3 is 15 residues. The germline V gene encodes CDR1 SNHLY and CDR2 FYNNEI. The CDR3, as DNA: TGTGCCAGCAGCCTCGCGGGACAGAAGAACTATGGCTACACCTTC. It encodes CASSLAGQKNYGYTF. Supplemented by reference TRBV2 and TRBJ1-2, the full variable domain reads EPEVTQTPSHQVTQMGQEVILRCVPISNHLYFYWYRQILGQKVEFLVSFYNNEISEKSEIFDDQFSVERPDGSNFTLKIRSTKLEDSAMYFCASSLAGQKNYGYTFGSGTRLTVV.

The chain joins TRBV19 to TRBJ1-5; D is unclear. This CDR3 contains 12 residues. In germline, CDR1 is LNHDA, CDR2 SQIVND (reference sequence). Trimming shortened V by 3 bases and J by 4 bases, and 4 bases separated the two germline ends. The CDR3 nucleotides are TGTGCCAGTAGTATGGGGAATCAGCCCCAGCATTTT. Translation gives CASSMGNQPQHF.

The J gene is TRBJ1-1, the V gene TRBV4-1; tentative D call: TRBD1 (6 bases). The germline CDR1 and CDR2 sequences are MGHRA and YSYEKL. Trimming shortened V by 3 bases and J by 2 bases, and 16 bases separated the two germline ends. This CDR3 spans 16 amino acids. CDR3 residues: CASSHPTGRVNTEAFF. The CDR3 nucleotides are TGCGCCAGCAGCCACCCGACAGGTCGGGTTAACACTGAAGCTTTCTTT.

The rearrangement uses TRBV3-1 (or the pseudogene TRBV3-2) and TRBJ2-2; TRBD2 matches at 7 bases. Trimming removed 4 bases from V and 3 bases from J; junction bases left unmatched: 5. Per the germline V gene, CDR1 is LGHDT and CDR2 is YNNKEL (reference sequence). CDR3 length: 15 residues. CDR3: CASSPWGGDTGELFF. CDR3 nucleotides: TGTGCCAGCAGCCCCTGGGGGGGGGACACCGGGGAGCTGTTTTTT.

The J gene is TRBJ1-6, the V gene TRBV27; D is possibly TRBD1 (6 bases). The germline CDR1 and CDR2 sequences are MNHEY and SMNVEV (reference sequence). CDR3 size: 16 residues. Trimming shortened V by 4 bases and J by 7 bases, and 17 bases separated the two germline ends. CDR3 nucleotides: TGTGCCAGCAGTTCGGCCTCGACAGGTGTCAATTCACCCCTCCACTTT. It encodes CASSSASTGVNSPLHF.

The gene calls are TRBV19 and TRBJ2-2; possible D gene TRBD2, 5 bases. The CDR3 spans 14 residues. V gave up 3 bases and J gave up 0 bases, with 5 bases separating them. Germline-derived CDR1 and CDR2 are LNHDA and SQIVND (reference sequence). CDR3 in DNA: TGTGCCAGTAGTATGGGAGCGAACACCGGGGAGCTGTTTTTT. Amino acids: CASSMGANTGELFF.